Below, 11 T cell receptor beta chains from the same sample are listed, as sequenced in a study of blood T cell repertoires in COVID-19. TCRdb's table, derived via immunoSEQ multiplex PCR, lists solely in-frame clones and lacks some. The repertoire includes around 310,000 clones, 90% of them detected once, and about 1% sits in the top ten. The sequencing input was peripheral blood. The source of these receptors is a woman between 35 and 50 years old with COVID-19, enrolled during active disease.

CDR3 protein: CASSLEGVQGQPQHF. CDR3 bases: TGTGCCAGCAGCCTCGAGGGGGTTCAGGGGCAGCCCCAGCATTTT. The gene calls are TRBV7-2 and TRBJ1-5, with D maybe TRBD1 (6 bases). Trimming pared 5 bases from V and 7 bases from J, leaving 18 bases between. Germline CDR1 is SGHTA and CDR2 is FQGNSA. CDR3 size: 15 residues. Variable domain in full (rest from reference TRBV7-2 and TRBJ1-5): GAGVSQSPSNKVTEKGKDVELRCDPISGHTALYWYRQSLGQGLEFLIYFQGNSAPDKSGLPSDRFSAERTGGSVSTLTIQRTQQEDSAVYLCASSLEGVQGQPQHFGDGTRLSIL.

The chain carries TRBV18 and TRBJ2-7; possible D gene TRBD2, 6 bases. This CDR3 is 14 amino acids long. CDR1 KGHSH and CDR2 LQKENI come from the germline V gene. The V gene lost 3 bases and the J gene lost 0 bases, with 9 bases spanning the gap. The CDR3 region is CASSPGLSSYEQYF. The CDR3 nucleotides read TGTGCCAGCTCACCGGGACTTTCCTCCTACGAGCAGTACTTC. The whole variable domain, filled in from reference TRBV18 and TRBJ2-7, reads NAGVMQNPRHLVRRRGQEARLRCSPMKGHSHVYWYRQLPEEGLKFMVYLQKENIIDESGMPKERFSAEFPKEGPSILRIQQVVRGDSAAYFCASSPGLSSYEQYFGPGTRLTVT.

This clone appeared once. The CDR3, as DNA: TGTGCCAGCAGCCCGGACAGGGGGGGGTTTGGCTACACCTTC. Protein product: CASSPDRGGFGYTF. V and J are TRBV3-1 (or the pseudogene TRBV3-2) and TRBJ1-2; TRBD1 matches 10 bases. CDR1 is LGHDT and CDR2 is YNNKEL in the germline V gene (reference sequence). The CDR3 has 14 residues. J lost 7 bases, V lost 4 bases, and 6 bases had no gene match.

V is TRBV7-2 and J is TRBJ1-4; 8 positions agree with TRBD1. CDR1 and CDR2 from the germline V gene are SGHTA and FQGNSA. Trimming took 6 bases from V and 7 from J; bases not matched to a gene: 7. The CDR3 sequence is 14 residues long. CDR3 DNA sequence: TGTGCCAGCAGTATAACAGGGGGGATTGAAAAACTGTTTTTT. This sequence encodes CASSITGGIEKLFF.

This clone appeared a few times. The chain uses TRBV28 and TRBJ1-6; D ambiguous. The V gene's germline CDR1 is MDHEN and CDR2 SYDVKM. The CDR3 runs to 15 residues. CDR3 residues: CATVRGSSYNSPLHF. DNA of the CDR3: TGTGCAACGGTCCGGGGTAGCTCCTATAATTCACCCCTCCACTTT.

The gene calls are TRBV4-3 and TRBJ1-6; D may be TRBD1 (5 bases). The CDR3 spans 14 residues. V was clipped by 1 base and J by 6 bases, with 7 bases between them. CDR1 is LGHNA, CDR2 YSLEER, per germline. CDR3 loop: CASSQAGVNSPLHF. CDR3 coding DNA: TGCGCCAGCAGCCAAGCGGGGGTTAATTCACCCCTCCACTTT.

The CDR3 DNA reads as TGCGCCAGCAGCTCAGGACAGCCCTATGGCTACACCTTC. Translated, it gives CASSSGQPYGYTF. The chain has TRBV5-1 and TRBJ1-2, with D perhaps matching TRBD1 (6 bases). Germline V gives CDR1 SGHRS, CDR2 YFSETQ. The CDR3 runs to 13 residues. The V end was cut by 3 bases, the J end by 4 bases, with 10 bases between.

The chain joins TRBV6-2 or TRBV6-3 to TRBJ1-2, with D possibly matching TRBD1 (6 bases). V lost 5 bases and J 7 bases, leaving 14 bases between the germline ends. Germline V gene sequence: CDR1 MNHEY, CDR2 SVGEGT. This CDR3 is built from 13 residues. The CDR3 sequence: CASSPRGGFGYTF. Here the CDR3 DNA reads TGTGCCAGCAGTCCCCGAGGGGGTTTTGGCTACACCTTC.

J is TRBJ1-1 and V is TRBV7-2; D remains unclear. This CDR3 is built from 13 residues. V lost 5 bases and J 1 base, leaving 8 bases between the germline ends. Germline CDR1 SGHTA, CDR2 FQGNSA. Written as DNA, the CDR3 is TGTGCCAGCAGCCCCCCGGGGAACACTGAAGCTTTCTTT. This gives the protein CASSPPGNTEAFF.

The chain has TRBV7-8 and TRBJ2-5; D remains unclear. Germline V gives CDR1 SGHVS, CDR2 FQNEAQ. This CDR3 has 13 amino acids. Between the trimmed V and J ends, which lost 1 base and 10 bases, there was a span of 13 bases. The CDR3 DNA is TGTGCCAGCAGCTTAGTGGTTGGCGGCAGCCAGTACTTC. This codes for CASSLVVGGSQYF.

J is TRBJ2-5 and V is TRBV7-6, with D possibly matching TRBD2 (5 bases). Looked up from germline, CDR1 is SGHVS and CDR2 is FNYEAQ. The CDR3 has 14 amino acids. V was pared by 3 bases and J by 5 bases, with 13 bases between. The CDR3 reads CASSFRPGEETQYF. DNA of the CDR3: TGTGCCAGCAGCTTTCGCCCCGGGGAGGAGACCCAGTACTTC.